This entry concerns a single T cell receptor beta chain. The sample comes from a study of blood T cell repertoires in COVID-19. Study at large: Acute and convalescent COVID-19 samples came from the United States, Italy and Spain.

Participants, about 18 to 90 years old, spanned 25 or so US areas. Exposed volunteers were people who met a COVID-19 case within 2 weeks before study entry. In the authors' workflow: Cell counts per sample came from amplifying reference gene primers. The data were produced by immunoSEQ multiplex PCR, yet TCRdb's version contains in-frame clones alone and is incomplete. That table supplies the V and J calls and clone size; D and trimming were determined from the DNA. Here the sample spans 220,000 or so clones, 80% to 90% being singletons. The CDR3 runs to 15 residues. Germline lookup yields CDR1 MDHEN and CDR2 SYDVKM. V lost 5 bases and J 6 bases, leaving 17 bases between the germline ends.

Sequenced material: PBMCs or T cells enriched from blood (not recorded which). The receptor comes from a man aged 45-60 years who had been exposed to COVID-19. The genes are TRBV28 and TRBJ2-1, with D possibly matching TRBD2 (6 bases). The CDR3: CASSGGGGDGNEQFF. The CDR3 nucleotides are TGTGCCAGCAGTGGGGGTGGCGGGGACGGCAATGAGCAGTTCTTC. Combining the CDR3 with reference TRBV28 and TRBJ2-1 gives the whole variable domain DVKVTQSSRYLVKRTGEKVFLECVQDMDHENMFWYRQDPGLGLRLIYFSYDVKMKEKGDIPEGYSVSREKKERFSLILESASTNQTSMYLCASSGGGGDGNEQFFGPGTRLTVL.